These 3 T cell receptor beta chains were all obtained from the same sample, sequenced in a study of identical twins. TCRdb used MiXCR to reprocess the 5' RACE reads, holding one entry per CDR3 protein. The profile shows more than 1.5 million distinct CDR3 sequences, about 30% of them singletons. The specimen was cord blood. The receptors stem from a newborn girl in good health.

The J gene is TRBJ2-1, the V gene TRBV7-2; 9 positions match TRBD2. Germline values: CDR1 SGHTA, CDR2 FQGNSA. CDR3 length equals 16 residues. The J segment lost 6 bases and the V segment lost 1 base, leaving 7 bases of the junction unmatched. The CDR3 spells CASSLESGRPGNEQFF. As DNA, the CDR3 is TGTGCCAGCAGCTTAGAAAGCGGGAGGCCGGGCAATGAGCAGTTCTTC.

This clonotype was seen a few times. The genes are TRBV14 and TRBJ2-5, with D unclear. The V gene's germline CDR1 is SGHDN and CDR2 FVKESK. Trimming shortened V by 1 base and J by 3 bases, and 12 bases separated the two germline ends. The CDR3 length is 15 residues. CDR3 bases: TGTGCCAGCAGCCAAGGTTTTAGGCGGAAAGAGACCCAGTACTTC. Its translation is CASSQGFRRKETQYF. Variable domain in full (rest from reference TRBV14 and TRBJ2-5): EAGVTQFPSHSVIEKGQTVTLRCDPISGHDNLYWYRRVMGKEIKFLLHFVKESKQDESGMPNNRFLAERTGGTYSTLKVQPAELEDSGVYFCASSQGFRRKETQYFGPGTRLLVL.

The V gene is TRBV4-1, the J gene TRBJ2-1; D not resolved. Germline V lookup: CDR1 MGHRA, CDR2 YSYEKL. Trimming cost V 3 bases and J 0 bases, with 15 bases left between them. The length of the CDR3 is 17 residues. The CDR3 nucleotides are TGCGCCAGCAGCCATTTTGGAGTGGTGAGCTCCTACAATGAGCAGTTCTTC. Its protein product is CASSHFGVVSSYNEQFF.